The T cell receptor (beta chain) under discussion was sequenced for a study of blood T cell repertoires in COVID-19. Overall study: T cells, B-cell-depleted T cells, or PBMCs supplied cDNA or gDNA.

This CDR3 spans 15 amino acids. The junction had 11 bases not matched to a gene; V was cut back by 8 bases and J by 7 bases. Germline assignment: CDR1 MDHEN and CDR2 SYDVKM. Here immunoSEQ multiplex PCR was the method, and the copy in TCRdb shows in-frame clones only, minus some. The repertoire holds approximately 150,000 clones, with about 81% as singletons. What was sequenced was peripheral blood. The V call is TRBV28, the J call TRBJ2-1; 10 positions match TRBD2. This clonotype was obtained from a woman of 80 years or more with acute or convalescent COVID-19. The chain's CDR3 is CASYPSGSRGNEQFF. CDR3 sequence (DNA): TGTGCCAGCTACCCTAGCGGGAGTAGGGGAAATGAGCAGTTCTTC.